A single T cell receptor beta chain is shown here with its context. Mismatch with germline at one junction end may stem from a read error. This sample stems from a study of blood T cell repertoires in COVID-19. At the level of the study: COVID-19 samples, acute and convalescent, were from the United States, Italy and Spain. In each case, the material was cDNA or gDNA derived from T cells, B-cell-depleted T cells, or PBMCs.

Original handling: Researchers report that nucleated cell counts were estimated from reference gene primer amplification. TCRdb's copy holds only in-frame clones and misses some; the assay was immunoSEQ multiplex PCR. V and J calls and clone size are as listed in that table; D and trimming were resolved from the DNA. The table lists roughly 20,000 clones, around 84% of them singletons. The CDR3 totals 20 residues. CDR1 and CDR2 (germline): SSHAT, FNYEAQ (reference sequence). The V and J genes are TRBV7-7 and TRBJ1-5, with D tentatively TRBD1 (5 bases). Sequences were obtained from peripheral blood. The origin of this receptor is a human donor with active COVID-19. The donor label of this sample is uncertain. The CDR3 sequence: CASSPPIVQGGAHSNQPQHF. Here the CDR3 DNA reads TGTGCTAGCAGCCCCCCTATCGTGCAGGGAGGGGCTCATAGCAATCAGCCCCAGCATTTT.